The next 5 T cell receptor beta chains were all read from a single sample in a study of blood T cells in healthy people across ages. Then a second PCR, running roughly 7 to 11 cycles, was carried out with a sample-barcoded 5' primer and a J-beta primer mix. MiXCR, applied by TCRdb to the 5' RACE reads, yields one record per CDR3 protein. The sample records about 640,000 distinct CDR3 sequences, approximately 30% being singletons. The source material was blood. These receptors all stem from a woman aged 80 or over in good health.

Remarks on this clonotype: This may stem from a read error, because a much larger clone lies one nucleotide away. The rearrangement links TRBV20-1 to TRBJ2-7; the match to TRBD2 covers 8 bases. The CDR3 runs 18 residues. Trimming removed 3 bases from V and 7 bases from J; junction bases left unmatched: 23. Germline values: CDR1 DFQATT, CDR2 SNEGSKA (reference sequence). The CDR3 loop is CSARDDDLRGASYNEQYF. In nucleotides, the CDR3 is TGCAGTGCTAGGGATGACGATTTGCGGGGGGCCTCCTACAATGAGCAGTACTTC.

The rearrangement joins TRBV10-2 to TRBJ2-7; the match to TRBD1 covers 10 bases. The J segment lost 3 bases and the V segment lost 7 bases, leaving 9 bases of the junction unmatched. There are 15 residues in the CDR3. CDR1 and CDR2 from the germline V gene are WSHSY and SAAADI. The CDR3 spells CASNPTGGFGYEQYF. DNA of the CDR3: TGCGCCAGCAACCCGACAGGGGGCTTTGGCTACGAGCAGTACTTC.

This chain connects TRBV5-1 to TRBJ2-7; 9 bases match TRBD2. V gave up 3 bases and J gave up 1 base; unmatched junction bases: 5. There are 15 residues in the CDR3. CDR1 is SGHRS, CDR2 YFSETQ, per germline. The CDR3 reads CASSSRTSVSYEQYF. The CDR3 bases are TGCGCCAGCAGCTCCAGGACTAGCGTTTCCTACGAGCAGTACTTC.

CDR3 loop: CAWSAGDRAHEKLFF. CDR3 coding DNA: TGTGCCTGGAGTGCTGGGGACAGGGCCCATGAAAAACTGTTTTTT. V is TRBV30 and J is TRBJ1-4; 9 bases are shared with TRBD1. This CDR3 spans 15 amino acids. Trimming removed 1 base from V and 6 bases from J; junction bases left unmatched: 6. From germline, CDR1 is GTSNPN and CDR2 SVGIG (reference sequence).

This clonotype was detected many times. The chain joins TRBV5-6 to TRBJ1-6; unclear D gene. The CDR3 runs to 12 residues. Germline V lookup: CDR1 SGHDT, CDR2 YYEEEE. V shed 4 bases and J shed 6 bases, with 5 bases lying between them. CDR3 in DNA: TGTGCCAGCAGCGCTGGTAATTCACCCCTCCACTTT. This sequence encodes CASSAGNSPLHF.